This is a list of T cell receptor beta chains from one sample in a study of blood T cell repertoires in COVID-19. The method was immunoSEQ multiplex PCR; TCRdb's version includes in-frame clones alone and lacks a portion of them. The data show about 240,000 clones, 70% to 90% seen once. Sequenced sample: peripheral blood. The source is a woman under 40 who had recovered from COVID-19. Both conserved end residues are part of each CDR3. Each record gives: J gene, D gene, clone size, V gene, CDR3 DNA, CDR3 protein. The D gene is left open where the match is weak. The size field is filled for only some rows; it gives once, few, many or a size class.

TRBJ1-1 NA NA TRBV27 TGTGCCAGCAGTTTAAACAAGAACACTGAAGCTTTCTTT CASSLNKNTEAFF
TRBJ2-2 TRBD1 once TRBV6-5 TGTGCCAGCAGCCGTCGACAGGGCGGAGGCGGGGAGCTGTTTTTT CASSRRQGGGGELFF
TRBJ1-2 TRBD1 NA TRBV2 TGTGCCAGCAGGGGGGGACAGGGGAATAACTATGGCTACACCTTC CASRGGQGNNYGYTF
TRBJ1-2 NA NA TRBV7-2 TGTGCCAGCAGCCTACCACTTCCCGGGGCCAGGGGTGGCTACACCTTC CASSLPLPGARGGYTF
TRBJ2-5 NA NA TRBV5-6 TGTGCCAGCAGCTTGGTGGGAGTAGTCCGCGAGACCCAGTACTTC CASSLVGVVRETQYF
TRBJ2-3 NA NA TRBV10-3 TGTGCCATCAGTGAGTCGCTTAGCCAGGGCGGCACAGATACGCAGTATTTT CAISESLSQGGTDTQYF
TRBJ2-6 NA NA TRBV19 TGTGCCAGTAGTATAGCCCCCCCCGACAGATATGGTCGCTCTGGGGCCAACGTCCTGACTTTC CASSIAPPDRYGRSGANVLTF
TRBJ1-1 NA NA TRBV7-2 TGTGCCAGCAGCCCCAGGCAGGGAGGCACTGAAGCTTTCTTT CASSPRQGGTEAFF
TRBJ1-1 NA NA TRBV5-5 TGTGCCAGCAGCTATAGTGGGGCTATGAACACTGAAGCTTTCTTT CASSYSGAMNTEAFF
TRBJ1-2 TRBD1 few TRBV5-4 TGTGCCAGCAGCTTGGGGGCAGGGGGCGCCCGGGGAGGCTACACCTTC CASSLGAGGARGGYTF
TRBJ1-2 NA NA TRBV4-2 TGTGCCAGCAGCCAAGATCGGAACTATGGCTACACCTTC CASSQDRNYGYTF
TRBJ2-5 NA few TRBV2 TGTGCCAGCAGTGGACAGACCAAAGAGACCCAGTACTTC CASSGQTKETQYF
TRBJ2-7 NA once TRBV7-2 TGTGCCAGCAGCCAGATAGCTAGGGGCGAGCAGTACTTC CASSQIARGEQYF
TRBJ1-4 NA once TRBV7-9 TGTGCCAGCAGCTTTGCGGGGAATCCTGAAAAACTGTTTTTT CASSFAGNPEKLFF
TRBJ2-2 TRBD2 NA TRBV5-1 TGCGCCAGCAGTCCGGGGGGGCCGAACACCGGGGAGCTGTTTTTT CASSPGGPNTGELFF
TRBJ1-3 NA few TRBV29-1 TGCAGCGTTCAGAACTCTGGAAACACCATATATTTT CSVQNSGNTIYF
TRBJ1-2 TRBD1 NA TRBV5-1 TGCGCCAGCAGCTTGGGTGGACAGGGGAATGGCTACACCTTC CASSLGGQGNGYTF
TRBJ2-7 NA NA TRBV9 TGTGCCAGCAGCGGCCTTAGGGACTCCGAGCAGTACTTC CASSGLRDSEQYF
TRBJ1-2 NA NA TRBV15 TGTGCCACCAGCTCCGGGGTAAACGATGGCTACACCTTC CATSSGVNDGYTF
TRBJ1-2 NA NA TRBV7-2 TGTGCCAGCAGCTTGAGAGACTTCTATGGCTACACCTTC CASSLRDFYGYTF
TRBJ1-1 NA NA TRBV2 TGTGCCAGCAGTGTATGGAACACTGAAGCTTTCTTT CASSVWNTEAFF
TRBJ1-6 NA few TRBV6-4 TGTGCCAGGGGGAGGATAAGCAAGAGCTCCTATAATTCACCCCTCCACTTT CARGRISKSSYNSPLHF
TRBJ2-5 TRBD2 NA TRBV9 TGTGCCAGCAGCGTCAGCGGGAGCCAAGAGACCCAGTACTTC CASSVSGSQETQYF
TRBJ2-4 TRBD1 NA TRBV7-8 TGTGCCAGCAGCCCAGGGGGCCAGGAAAAAAACATTCAGTACTTC CASSPGGQEKNIQYF
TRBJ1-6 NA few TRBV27 TGTGCCAGCAGTTTAACCAGGGCAGATAATTCACCCCTCCACTTT CASSLTRADNSPLHF
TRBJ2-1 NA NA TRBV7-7 TGTGCCAGCAGCCCTTCTAGCTCCTACAATGAGCAGTTCTTC CASSPSSSYNEQFF
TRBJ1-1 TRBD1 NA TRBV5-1 TGCGCCAGCAGCTTGGGACCTGAGGACAGGACCATGACCATGAACACTGAAGCTTTCTTT CASSLGPEDRTMTMNTEAFF
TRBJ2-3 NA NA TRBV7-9 TGTGCCAGCGCGGGGGCCACTAGCACAGATACGCAGTATTTT CASAGATSTDTQYF
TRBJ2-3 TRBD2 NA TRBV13 TGTGCCAGCAGCTTAGGCCCGCGACTAGCGGGGGGGCCTCCCCCGTATTTT CASSLGPRLAGGPPPYF
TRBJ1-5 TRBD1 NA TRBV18 TGTGCCAGCTCACCTCTCGGACAGGGACATCAGCCCCAGCATTTT CASSPLGQGHQPQHF
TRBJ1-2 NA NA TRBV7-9 TGTGCCAGCAGCCCCCCCTCGGAGGCTTATGGCTACACCTTC CASSPPSEAYGYTF
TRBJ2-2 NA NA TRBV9 TGTGCCAGCAGCGTAGCTCCGGGGGTATCGAACACCGGGGAGCTGTTTTTT CASSVAPGVSNTGELFF
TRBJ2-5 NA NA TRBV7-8 TGTGCCAGCAGCTCTGACGGGGGGCAAGACGAGACCCAGTACTTC CASSSDGGQDETQYF
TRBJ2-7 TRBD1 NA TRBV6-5 TGTGCCAGCAGTTCACATCAAACAGGGGGCAGATACGAGCAGTACTTC CASSSHQTGGRYEQYF
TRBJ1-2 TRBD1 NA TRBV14 TGTGCCAGCAGCCAAGGACAGGGGACCTATGGCTACACCTTC CASSQGQGTYGYTF
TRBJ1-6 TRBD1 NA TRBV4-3 TGCGCCAGCAGCCAAGACGGACAGGGCCAGGGTAGACCCCTCCACTTT CASSQDGQGQGRPLHF
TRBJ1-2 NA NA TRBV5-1 TGCGCCAGCAGCCGTACGGGACACCGGGATGGCTACACCTTC CASSRTGHRDGYTF
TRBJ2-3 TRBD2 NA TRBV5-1 TGCGCCAGCAGCTTGGCATCGAGCGGGGGCTTCACAGATACGCAGTATTTT CASSLASSGGFTDTQYF
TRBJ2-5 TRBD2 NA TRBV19 TGTGCCAGTAGTATGACTAGCGGGTTCCAAGAGACCCAGTACTTC CASSMTSGFQETQYF
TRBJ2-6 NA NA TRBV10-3 TGTGCCATCAGCGCAGGGGATTCAGTCTCTGGGGCCAACGTCCTGACTTTC CAISAGDSVSGANVLTF
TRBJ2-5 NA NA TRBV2 TGTGCCAGCAGTGCGCGACTAGGCCAAGAGACCCAGTACTTC CASSARLGQETQYF
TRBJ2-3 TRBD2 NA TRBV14 TGTGCCAGCAGCCTACTAGCGGGACCCCGAATAACCACAGATACGCAGTATTTT CASSLLAGPRITTDTQYF
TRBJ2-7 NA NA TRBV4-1 TGCGCCAGCAGCCAAGTACCTCCGCCCGGCTCCTACGAGCAGTACTTC CASSQVPPPGSYEQYF
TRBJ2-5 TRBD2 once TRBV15 TGTGCCACCAGCAGAGTCCCCCCTCTAGCGGGGGTCGACCAAGAGACCCAGTACTTC CATSRVPPLAGVDQETQYF
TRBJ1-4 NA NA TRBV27 TGTGCCAGCAGTTGGGGGGGAGGAGAAAAACTGTTTTTT CASSWGGGEKLFF
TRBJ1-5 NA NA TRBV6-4 TGTGCCAGCAGTGACGGAATGGGAGGCCCCCAGCATTTT CASSDGMGGPQHF
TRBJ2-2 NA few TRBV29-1 TGCAGCGCCGCAGGGTTTAACACCGGGGAGCTGTTTTTT CSAAGFNTGELFF
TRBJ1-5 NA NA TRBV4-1 TGCGCCAGCAGCCATCGATTGGGGGGGAGCAATCAGCCCCAGCATTTT CASSHRLGGSNQPQHF
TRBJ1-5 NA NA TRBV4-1 TGCGCCAGCAGCCAAGCCGCAGGGTTGGGCAATCAGCCCCAGCATTTT CASSQAAGLGNQPQHF
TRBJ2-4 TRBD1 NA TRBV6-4 TGTGCCAGCAGTGAAAGACAGGGGACCCCGCAGTACTTC CASSERQGTPQYF
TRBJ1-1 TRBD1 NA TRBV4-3 TGCGCCAGCAGCCAAGTTTGGGACAGCCCTTACATGAACACTGAAGCTTTCTTT CASSQVWDSPYMNTEAFF
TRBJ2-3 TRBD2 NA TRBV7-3 TGTGCCAGCAGCCCGACTAGCGGGGCTTTCACAGATACGCAGTATTTT CASSPTSGAFTDTQYF
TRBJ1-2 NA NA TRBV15 TGTGCCACCAGCCTTAAAGCAGGGTTAGGAGGCTACACCTTC CATSLKAGLGGYTF
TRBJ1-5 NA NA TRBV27 TGTGCCAGCAGTTTTACAGGGAATAGCAATCAGCCCCAGCATTTT CASSFTGNSNQPQHF
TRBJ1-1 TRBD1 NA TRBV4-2 TGTGCCAGCAGCCGTACAGGGGGCCAGGGGAACACTGAAGCTTTCTTT CASSRTGGQGNTEAFF